What follows are 32 T cell receptor beta chains derived from one specimen sequenced in a study of T cell repertoires in cytomegalovirus infection. TCRdb re-analysed the reads in MiXCR, keeping a single row per CDR3 protein. The profile shows roughly 300,000 distinct CDR3 sequences, around 9.5% of them singletons. The sample comprised PBMCs. The receptors shown here come from a human donor in good health (CMV status not recorded). Some clones in this sample may be carry-over from other donors' samples.

This clonotype came up many times. This chain links TRBV14 with TRBJ2-1; D may be TRBD2 (6 bases). Deletions cut 4 bases from V and 5 bases from J, with 9 bases between. Germline CDR1 and CDR2: SGHDN and FVKESK. The CDR3 spans 13 residues. The CDR3 region is CASSPGSHNEQFF. CDR3 in DNA: TGTGCCAGCAGCCCCGGGAGTCACAATGAGCAGTTCTTC.

This clonotype was observed at least ten times. The chain carries TRBV7-2 and TRBJ1-2; 9 nucleotides agree with TRBD1. CDR3 length equals 15 residues. V lost 4 bases, J lost 5 bases, and 8 bases stayed unmatched. Looked up from germline, CDR1 is SGHTA and CDR2 is FQGNSA. The chain's CDR3 is CASSSSGTGKYGYTF. In DNA, the CDR3 is TGTGCCAGCAGCTCCTCTGGGACAGGGAAGTATGGCTACACCTTC.

This clonotype was found a few times. This chain joins TRBV28 and TRBJ2-1; the match to TRBD2 covers 7 bases. Per the germline V gene, CDR1 is MDHEN and CDR2 is SYDVKM. The J segment lost 6 bases and the V segment lost 1 base, leaving 9 bases of the junction unmatched. This CDR3 is 16 amino acids long. CDR3 protein: CASSLLSAGWVNEQFF. CDR3 DNA: TGTGCCAGCAGTTTATTATCAGCGGGATGGGTCAATGAGCAGTTCTTC. Combining the CDR3 with reference TRBV28 and TRBJ2-1 gives the whole variable domain DVKVTQSSRYLVKRTGEKVFLECVQDMDHENMFWYRQDPGLGLRLIYFSYDVKMKEKGDIPEGYSVSREKKERFSLILESASTNQTSMYLCASSLLSAGWVNEQFFGPGTRLTVL.

This clonotype was counted only a few times. The chain links TRBV7-9 to TRBJ1-2; TRBD1 matches at 9 bases. Per the germline V gene, CDR1 is SEHNR and CDR2 is FQNEAQ (reference sequence). The CDR3 length is 14 residues. V trimming: 3 bases; J trimming: 8 bases; junction bases outside the gene matches: 7. For the CDR3, the DNA is TGTGCCAGCAGCTTTTGGGACAGGGCTTTCGGCTACACCTTC. It specifies CASSFWDRAFGYTF.

This clonotype showed up just a few times. The chain combines TRBV12-3 or TRBV12-4 with TRBJ2-1, with D perhaps TRBD2 (5 bases). The V end was cut by 6 bases, the J end by 7 bases, with 22 bases between. The CDR3 length is 16 residues. The CDR3 DNA sequence: TGTGCCAGCAGCCCCGGTAACCTAGCCTCCTGGAATGAGCAGTTCTTC. It codes for CASSPGNLASWNEQFF.

At least ten counts were recorded for this clonotype. The gene calls are TRBV28 and TRBJ2-7, with TRBD1 identical over 8 bases. V gave up 7 bases and J gave up 0 bases; unmatched junction bases: 8. Germline V gene data show CDR1 as MDHEN and CDR2 as SYDVKM. The CDR3 covers 15 residues. For the CDR3, the DNA is TGTGCCAGCACCCCACCAGGGACAGGCTCCTACGAGCAGTACTTC. Translated, it gives CASTPPGTGSYEQYF. The variable domain in full, completed from reference TRBV28 and TRBJ2-7, reads DVKVTQSSRYLVKRTGEKVFLECVQDMDHENMFWYRQDPGLGLRLIYFSYDVKMKEKGDIPEGYSVSREKKERFSLILESASTNQTSMYLCASTPPGTGSYEQYFGPGTRLTVT.

Of note for this clonotype: Given a much more abundant clone one base away, this may be a read error. V and J are TRBV6-6 and TRBJ2-7, with 11 bases fitting TRBD1. The CDR3 consists of 15 residues. Germline CDR1 and CDR2: MNHNY and SVGAGI (reference sequence). CDR3 amino acids: CTSSYSGTGGYEQYF. CDR3 sequence (DNA): TGTACCAGCAGTTACTCCGGGACAGGGGGCTACGAGCAGTACTTC.

This clonotype has a handful of counts. V and J are TRBV20-1 and TRBJ1-5; D possibly corresponds to TRBD1 (5 bases). In germline, CDR1 is DFQATT, CDR2 SNEGSKA (reference sequence). Trimming took off 3 bases at V and 0 bases at J, with 18 bases between the two ends. This CDR3 contains 17 residues. The DNA of the CDR3 is TGCAGTGCTAGCCTTCAAGACAGTCATTATAGCAATCAGCCCCAGCATTTT. It encodes CSASLQDSHYSNQPQHF.

Concerning this clonotype: A read error is possible here, since a much larger clone lies one base away. The chain carries TRBV6-6 and TRBJ1-2, with 10 bases that match TRBD1. There are 17 residues in the CDR3. CDR1 is MNHNY, CDR2 SVGAGI, per germline (reference sequence). J gave up 7 bases and V 0 bases, and 11 bases lay outside the gene matches. The CDR3 DNA reads as TGTGCCAGCAGTTACTCGATCCGGACAGGGGGGGACGTTGGCTACACCTTC. Protein sequence: CASSYSIRTGGDVGYTF.

This clonotype was counted a few times. The J gene is TRBJ2-1, the V gene TRBV4-2; 11 bases line up with TRBD2. The trim removed 0 bases at V and 4 bases at J, leaving 2 bases unmatched. Germline CDR1 LGHNA, CDR2 YNFKEQ. The CDR3 sequence is 16 residues long. DNA of the CDR3: TGTGCCAGCAGCCAAGAAGGGACTAGCGGTTACAATGAGCAGTTCTTC. Protein: CASSQEGTSGYNEQFF.

The table lists this clonotype with a few counts. The V and J genes are TRBV6-6 and TRBJ2-2; D perhaps matches TRBD1 (6 bases). This CDR3 has 17 residues. V lost 9 bases and J 0 bases, leaving 20 bases between the germline ends. CDR1 MNHNY and CDR2 SVGAGI come from the germline V gene (reference sequence). In DNA, the CDR3 is TGTGCCAGTGGTGGGGGCTCCGGGACCGCGAACACCGGGGAGCTGTTTTTT. It codes for CASGGGSGTANTGELFF.

The rearrangement uses TRBV7-2 and TRBJ2-7, with D perhaps TRBD2 (5 bases). CDR1 SGHTA and CDR2 FQGNSA come from the germline V gene. V was pared by 1 base and J by 2 bases, with 12 bases between. The CDR3 has 15 amino acids. The chain's CDR3 is CASSLGTGIPYEQYF. The CDR3, as DNA: TGTGCCAGCAGCTTAGGTACCGGGATTCCCTACGAGCAGTACTTC.

This clonotype was recorded at least ten times. The chain combines TRBV7-9 with TRBJ2-2; D could derive from TRBD1 or TRBD2 (5 bases each). V was pared by 2 bases and J by 1 base, with 11 bases between. The CDR3 loop spans 16 amino acids. Germline-derived CDR1 and CDR2 are SEHNR and FQNEAQ (reference sequence). CDR3 nucleotide sequence: TGTGCCAGCAGCTTATGGGGGACGGTGAACACCGGGGAGCTGTTTTTT. Translating gives CASSLWGTVNTGELFF.

Notes on this clonotype: One junction end disagrees with the germline gene, perhaps due to a read error. CDR3 bases: TGTGCCTGCAGCCACATTGGGGACGGACCGGTTTACGAGCAGTACTTC. Residues: CACSHIGDGPVYEQYF. The chain recombines TRBV7-8 with TRBJ2-7, with D possibly called TRBD1 or TRBD2 (5 bases each). Germline assignment: CDR1 SGHVS and CDR2 FQNEAQ. The CDR3 is 16 amino acids.

This sequence joins TRBV28 and TRBJ2-1, with D tentatively TRBD2 (6 bases). The CDR3 consists of 13 residues. Germline values: CDR1 MDHEN, CDR2 SYDVKM. V was shortened by 2 bases and J by 6 bases, with 8 bases between the two germline ends. This chain's CDR3 is CASSLPGVNEQFF. CDR3 in DNA: TGTGCCAGCAGTTTACCGGGGGTCAATGAGCAGTTCTTC.

This clonotype showed up many times. The chain joins TRBV20-1 to TRBJ2-7, with D possibly being TRBD2 (5 bases). V lost 3 bases and J 9 bases, leaving 12 bases between the germline ends. From germline, CDR1 is DFQATT and CDR2 SNEGSKA (reference sequence). CDR3 length equals 11 residues. CDR3 DNA: TGCAGTGCTAGTTACCGGGAACGGCAGTACTTC. It specifies CSASYRERQYF.

The chain recombines TRBV2 with TRBJ2-3; D gene unclear. The CDR3 extends over 11 amino acids. V lost 7 bases and J 1 base, leaving 3 bases between the germline ends. Per the germline V gene, CDR1 is SNHLY and CDR2 is FYNNEI. This chain's CDR3 is CASTRTDTQYF. The CDR3 DNA follows: TGTGCCAGCACGCGCACAGATACGCAGTATTTT.

This clonotype was seen repeatedly, ten times or more. V usage is TRBV11-3 and J usage is TRBJ2-1; a weak D match, TRBD1 (6 bases). The germline gives CDR1 SGHNT, CDR2 YENEEA. This CDR3 is built from 14 residues. Trimming pared 4 bases from V and 5 bases from J, leaving 12 bases between. The CDR3 nucleotides are TGTGCCAGCAGCTCCGGACAGTCGGACAATGAGCAGTTCTTC. Its translation is CASSSGQSDNEQFF.

The chain has TRBV19 and TRBJ2-7; 10 bases align to TRBD2. CDR1 and CDR2 (germline): LNHDA, SQIVND (reference sequence). The CDR3 consists of 16 residues. V shed 4 bases, J shed 5 bases, and the junction held 11 bases outside the gene matches. For the CDR3, the DNA is TGTGCCAGTAGTAAGGGACCGGGACTAGCGATCGACGAGCAGTACTTC. Translated: CASSKGPGLAIDEQYF.

In this sample, this clonotype turned up many times. The chain combines TRBV7-2 with TRBJ1-1, with D unresolved. Germline lookup yields CDR1 SGHTA and CDR2 FQGNSA. The CDR3 has 13 amino acids. With 1 base removed from V and 4 bases from J, the gap between germline ends came to 7 bases. The CDR3 is CASSLGPSTEAFF. The CDR3 region has the DNA TGTGCCAGCAGCTTAGGGCCAAGCACTGAAGCTTTCTTT.

This clonotype has only a few counts. V usage is TRBV19 and J usage is TRBJ2-1; 10 bases are shared with TRBD2. CDR1 LNHDA and CDR2 SQIVND come from the germline V gene (reference sequence). The CDR3 has 16 amino acids. V dropped 4 bases and J dropped 7; count of bases not matched to a gene: 10. The CDR3 here is CASSTLLAGTLNEQFF. CDR3 nucleotide sequence: TGTGCCAGTAGTACGTTACTAGCGGGGACCCTAAATGAGCAGTTCTTC.

This clonotype was seen many times. V gene TRBV28 combines with J gene TRBJ2-5; D is uncertain. CDR3 length: 15 residues. The germline V gene encodes CDR1 MDHEN and CDR2 SYDVKM. Trimming pared 2 bases from V and 2 bases from J, leaving 12 bases between. The CDR3 spells CASSLLGTTQETQYF. In nucleotides, the CDR3 is TGTGCCAGCAGTTTACTCGGAACAACGCAAGAGACCCAGTACTTC.

The chain combines TRBV20-1 with TRBJ1-5; tentatively, D is TRBD1 (5 bases). The CDR3 is 16 residues long. Trimming removed 5 bases at V and 8 bases at J, with 25 bases between. Looked up from germline, CDR1 is DFQATT and CDR2 is SNEGSKA (reference sequence). The CDR3 nucleotides are TGCAGTGCTCGCAAGATCCTTACAGGATTCTTAGAGCCCCAGCATTTT. Protein: CSARKILTGFLEPQHF.

This clonotype appeared many times. The gene calls are TRBV4-1 and TRBJ2-7; D might be TRBD1 or TRBD2, each matching 5 bases. Germline V gene sequence: CDR1 MGHRA, CDR2 YSYEKL. Between the trimmed V and J ends, which lost 2 bases and 3 bases, there was a span of 14 bases. The CDR3 has 15 amino acids. The CDR3 protein is CASSQTNGDLYEQYF. Here the CDR3 DNA reads TGCGCCAGCAGCCAAACTAACGGGGACCTCTACGAGCAGTACTTC.

This clonotype was seen only a few times. The V call is TRBV7-6, the J call TRBJ2-1; D is unresolved. CDR1 is SGHVS and CDR2 is FNYEAQ in the germline V gene. The CDR3 runs to 12 residues. Trimming left V 1 base short and J 8 bases short, with 6 bases between. The chain's CDR3 is CASSLGQDEQFF. CDR3 nucleotide sequence: TGTGCCAGCAGCTTAGGTCAAGATGAGCAGTTCTTC.

This clonotype was picked up a small number of times. Mismatch with germline at one junction end may stem from a read error. The rearrangement links TRBV7-6 to TRBJ1-5, with TRBD1 matching over 7 bases. Germline V gene lookup returns CDR1 SGHVS and CDR2 FNYEAQ. The CDR3 spans 18 residues. The CDR3 sequence: CASSSQERGHCKNQPQHF. The CDR3 nucleotides are TGCGCCAGCAGCTCCCAAGAGAGGGGGCATTGTAAAAATCAGCCCCAGCATTTT.

This clonotype was recorded many times. This rearrangement joins TRBV7-2 to TRBJ2-7; unclear D gene. Looked up from germline, CDR1 is SGHTA and CDR2 is FQGNSA. V lost 5 bases and J 1 base, leaving 15 bases between the germline ends. The CDR3 runs 15 residues. Written as DNA, the CDR3 is TGTGCCAGCAGCCTTCACGGATCCCCATCCTACGAGCAGTACTTC. Its translation is CASSLHGSPSYEQYF.

Of note for this clonotype: One end of the junction varies from germline; a read error may be responsible. This chain joins TRBV28 and TRBJ2-7; D perhaps matches TRBD2 (5 bases). Germline CDR1 reads MDHEN; CDR2 reads SYDVKM. This CDR3 has 14 residues. CDR3: CASTLRGIAYEQYF. The CDR3 DNA reads as TGTGCCAGCACTTTAAGAGGTATAGCGTACGAGCAGTACTTC.

The chain carries TRBV12-3 or TRBV12-4 and TRBJ2-1; weak D call: TRBD2 (6 bases). V dropped 5 bases and J dropped 0 bases, with 20 bases sitting between them. The CDR3 sequence is 18 residues long. The CDR3 bases are TGTGCCAGCAGTCCGGGGGTAGGAGCCCGGAGCTCCTACAATGAGCAGTTCTTC. Residues: CASSPGVGARSSYNEQFF.

The table lists this clonotype with many counts. This chain links TRBV19 with TRBJ1-1; no clear D. CDR1 and CDR2 from the germline V gene are LNHDA and SQIVND (reference sequence). The CDR3 has 15 residues. Trimming stripped 1 base from V and 7 bases from J, with 16 bases between. The CDR3 here is CASSIGGEVLFEAFF. CDR3 DNA: TGTGCCAGTAGTATAGGTGGGGAGGTCCTGTTTGAAGCTTTCTTT.

In its sample, this clonotype was seen many times. The CDR3 nucleotides are TGTGCCAGCAGTTCTAGGGAGCTAAACACTGAAGCTTTCTTT. Translated, it gives CASSSRELNTEAFF. The chain employs TRBV7-8 and TRBJ1-1; D remains unclear. CDR3 length: 14 residues. Trimming shortened V by 6 bases and J by 2 bases, and 13 bases separated the two germline ends. The V gene's germline CDR1 is SGHVS and CDR2 FQNEAQ. Looking up the rest from reference TRBV7-8 and TRBJ1-1 gives the full variable domain: GAGVSQSPRYKVAKRGQDVALRCDPISGHVSLFWYQQALGQGPEFLTYFQNEAQLDKSGLPSDRFFAERPEGSVSTLKIQRTQQEDSAVYLCASSSRELNTEAFFGQGTRLTVV.

The chain recombines TRBV6-2 or TRBV6-3 with TRBJ1-2, with 9 nucleotides matching TRBD1. Trimming at V came to 7 bases and at J to 4 bases, leaving 10 bases not matched to a gene. The CDR3 runs to 15 residues. In germline, CDR1 is MNHEY, CDR2 SVGEGT. CDR3 sequence: CASIRGQGAPYGYTF. CDR3 nucleotide sequence: TGTGCCAGCATCCGGGGACAGGGAGCCCCCTATGGCTACACCTTC.